Listed below are T cell receptor beta chains from one sample, sequenced in a study of naive and memory T cell subsets. TCRdb analysed the UMI-ligation and nested PCR reads with MiXCR anew, one entry per CDR3 protein. The table records more than 100,000 distinct CDR3 sequences, over 30% of them present only once. The sample taken for sequencing was central memory CD4+ T cells from blood. These receptors were obtained from a human donor in good health. CDR3s include the opening cysteine and the closing phenylalanine or tryptophan. D genes are given only for firm matches. Size values are once, few and many counts, or a class for expanded clones, and some rows have none.

abundance	v_gene	d_gene	j_gene	CDR3aa	CDR3nt
few	TRBV5-1	TRBD2	TRBJ2-1	CASSLYTSGTSNEQFF	TGCGCCAGCAGCTTATATACTAGCGGGACGTCCAATGAGCAGTTCTTC
few	TRBV11-3	TRBD1	TRBJ2-1	CASSSTGTVFF	TGTGCCAGCAGCTCAACCGGGACAGTTTTCTTC
NA	TRBV7-2	NA	TRBJ2-4	CASSLEGRLAHIQYF	TGTGCCAGCAGCTTAGAGGGACGGTTAGCGCACATTCAGTACTTC
few	TRBV3-1	NA	TRBJ2-3	CASSSGGTQYF	TGTGCCAGCAGCTCCGGGGGAACGCAGTATTTT
NA	TRBV3-1	NA	TRBJ2-1	CASSSSQNEQFF	TGTGCCAGCAGTTCGTCGCAGAATGAGCAGTTCTTC
few	TRBV20-1	NA	TRBJ2-7	CSVALPGGAYEQYF	TGCAGTGTCGCACTCCCAGGGGGGGCCTACGAGCAGTACTTC
NA	TRBV19	NA	TRBJ2-1	CASSIGGTGPYNEQFF	TGTGCCAGTAGTATAGGGGGGACGGGCCCCTACAATGAGCAGTTCTTC
NA	TRBV6-5	NA	TRBJ2-1	CASSYRGNEQFF	TGTGCCAGCAGTTACCGGGGCAATGAGCAGTTCTTC
few	TRBV12-3/TRBV12-4	TRBD1	TRBJ2-2	CASSLQGDAGELFF	TGTGCCAGCAGTTTACAGGGGGACGCCGGGGAGCTGTTTTTT
NA	TRBV7-2	TRBD2	TRBJ2-1	CASSLAGLAYNEQFF	TGTGCCAGCAGCTTAGCAGGACTAGCATACAATGAGCAGTTCTTC
NA	TRBV6-5	TRBD1	TRBJ1-3	CASSYLGLTGTVAGNTIYF	TGTGCCAGCAGTTACCTAGGGTTGACAGGGACCGTAGCTGGAAACACCATATATTTT
NA	TRBV20-1	TRBD2	TRBJ2-1	CSASKLAGGDNEQFF	TGCAGTGCTAGTAAACTAGCGGGAGGGGACAATGAGCAGTTCTTC
NA	TRBV6-1	NA	TRBJ1-2	CASSEQGNYGYTF	TGTGCCAGCAGTGAACAGGGGAACTATGGCTACACCTTC
NA	TRBV7-8	TRBD2	TRBJ2-7	CASSSGLAGVISYEQYF	TGTGCCAGCAGCTCGGGACTAGCGGGAGTCATCTCCTACGAGCAGTACTTC
NA	TRBV5-1	TRBD1	TRBJ2-1	CASSEGGTGHANEQFF	TGCGCCAGCAGCGAAGGCGGGACAGGGCATGCGAATGAGCAGTTCTTC
NA	TRBV5-1	NA	TRBJ2-7	CASSSNTGSYEQYF	TGCGCCAGCAGCTCCAACACAGGGTCCTACGAGCAGTACTTC
NA	TRBV28	TRBD1	TRBJ2-1	CASSGQGNNEQFF	TGTGCCAGCAGTGGACAGGGGAACAATGAGCAGTTCTTC
NA	TRBV7-8	NA	TRBJ1-5	CASSLEANQPQHF	TGTGCCAGCAGCTTAGAAGCTAATCAGCCCCAGCATTTT
NA	TRBV27	NA	TRBJ2-7	CASSLSPNSYEQYF	TGTGCCAGCAGTTTATCTCCGAACTCCTACGAGCAGTACTTC
NA	TRBV20-1	TRBD1	TRBJ2-3	CSASRPGGGTDTQYF	TGCAGTGCTAGCCGGCCAGGGGGCGGCACAGATACGCAGTATTTT
few	TRBV20-1	NA	TRBJ1-5	CSAHGQGDGQPQHF	TGCAGTGCTCATGGCCAGGGAGACGGTCAGCCCCAGCATTTT
many	TRBV29-1	TRBD1	TRBJ2-3	CSVGGQNTDTQYF	TGCAGCGTTGGGGGACAGAACACAGATACGCAGTATTTT
many	TRBV20-1	NA	TRBJ2-7	CSIQGKLYEQYF	TGCAGTATACAGGGTAAACTATACGAGCAGTACTTC
NA	TRBV4-1	TRBD1	TRBJ2-7	CASSPGQDMAYEQYF	TGCGCCAGCAGCCCGGGACAGGATATGGCCTACGAGCAGTACTTC
NA	TRBV6-1	NA	TRBJ1-1	CASSRTYDGNTEAFF	TGTGCCAGCAGTCGAACTTACGATGGGAACACTGAAGCTTTCTTT
few	TRBV9	TRBD1	TRBJ2-3	CASSSRTGWADTQYF	TGTGCCAGCAGCTCCCGGACAGGGTGGGCAGATACGCAGTATTTT
NA	TRBV5-1	TRBD1	TRBJ1-4	CASSLGGPGEKLFF	TGCGCCAGCAGCTTAGGGGGCCCGGGTGAAAAACTGTTTTTT
few	TRBV18	NA	TRBJ2-5	CASSPGSDQYF	TGTGCCAGCTCACCAGGATCGGACCAGTACTTC
NA	TRBV25-1	TRBD2	TRBJ2-1	CASSEFSGGYNEQFF	TGTGCCAGCAGTGAATTTAGCGGGGGATACAATGAGCAGTTCTTC
NA	TRBV30	TRBD1	TRBJ2-3	CAWSRKRSGTGGFHDTQYF	TGTGCCTGGAGTCGCAAACGATCCGGGACAGGGGGATTTCACGATACGCAGTATTTT
NA	TRBV4-1	NA	TRBJ1-6	CASSQGNSPLHF	TGCGCCAGCAGCCAAGGAAATTCACCCCTCCACTTT
NA	TRBV25-1	NA	TRBJ1-1	CASTAGGGEAFF	TGTGCCAGCACCGCGGGCGGGGGGGAAGCTTTCTTT
NA	TRBV20-1	TRBD1	TRBJ2-7	CSARDEIRDRGGEQYF	TGCAGTGCTAGAGATGAAATACGGGACAGGGGAGGCGAGCAGTACTTC
NA	TRBV18	NA	TRBJ2-1	CASSPLVGEQFF	TGTGCCAGCTCACCGTTAGTGGGTGAGCAGTTCTTC
medium-sized	TRBV7-2	TRBD2	TRBJ2-1	CASSLATSYEQFF	TGTGCCAGCAGCTTAGCGACTAGCTATGAGCAGTTCTTC
NA	TRBV28	NA	TRBJ2-7	CASSVLSSYEQYF	TGTGCCAGCAGTGTTTTGAGCTCCTACGAGCAGTACTTC
NA	TRBV20-1	NA	TRBJ2-3	CSATRGVLGTADTQYF	TGCAGTGCGACCAGGGGGGTCTTGGGCACGGCAGATACGCAGTATTTT
many	TRBV19	TRBD1	TRBJ2-2	CASSPGSGQGFVTGELFF	TGTGCCAGTAGCCCCGGGTCCGGACAGGGATTTGTTACCGGGGAGCTGTTTTTT
NA	TRBV29-1	NA	TRBJ1-4	CSYRSGGEKLFF	TGCAGCTACCGTTCTGGGGGTGAAAAACTGTTTTTT
few	TRBV20-1	NA	TRBJ1-4	CSAPQGSRKLFF	TGCAGTGCCCCGCAGGGGTCAAGGAAACTGTTTTTT
NA	TRBV6-5	NA	TRBJ1-5	CASRRGGTSNQPQHF	TGTGCCAGCAGGAGGGGGGGGACCAGCAATCAGCCCCAGCATTTT
few	TRBV5-6	TRBD1	TRBJ1-4	CASSFGQTGEKLFF	TGTGCCAGCAGCTTCGGACAGACAGGGGAAAAACTGTTTTTT
few	TRBV5-1	TRBD2	TRBJ2-1	CASSLETSVGEQFF	TGCGCCAGCAGCTTGGAAACTAGCGTGGGTGAGCAGTTCTTC